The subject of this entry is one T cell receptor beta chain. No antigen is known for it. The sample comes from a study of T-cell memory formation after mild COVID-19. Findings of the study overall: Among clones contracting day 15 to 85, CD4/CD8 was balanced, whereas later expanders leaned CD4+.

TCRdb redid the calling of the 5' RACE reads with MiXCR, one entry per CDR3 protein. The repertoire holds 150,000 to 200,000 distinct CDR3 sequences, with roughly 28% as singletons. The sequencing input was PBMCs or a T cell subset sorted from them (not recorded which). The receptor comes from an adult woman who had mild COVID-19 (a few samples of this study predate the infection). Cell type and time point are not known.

Here the CDR3 reads CASSYRDRGQFEQYF. DNA for the CDR3: TGTGCCAGCAGCTACCGGGACAGGGGGCAATTCGAGCAGTACTTC. The chain uses TRBV14 and TRBJ2-7; TRBD1 matches at 12 bases. From germline, CDR1 is SGHDN and CDR2 FVKESK. There are 15 residues in the CDR3. V shed 5 bases, J shed 6 bases, and the junction held 8 bases outside the gene matches.